Listed here are 13 T cell receptor beta chains from one sample, sequenced in a study of PD-L1 blockade in urothelial cancer. Data came from immunoSEQ multiplex PCR; TCRdb stores just in-frame clones and leaves some out. The profile shows around 50,000 clones, around 82% of them singletons. The time point denotes: peripheral blood 6 weeks after treatment start. This specimen was PBMCs, taken around atezolizumab (anti-PD-L1) treatment. Every receptor here comes from a man aged 45-65 years with urothelial cancer.

The chain combines TRBV14 with TRBJ1-1; a weak D match, TRBD1 (5 bases). The V end was cut by 2 bases, the J end by 7 bases, with 23 bases between. The V gene's germline CDR1 is SGHDN and CDR2 FVKESK. This CDR3 is built from 17 residues. The CDR3 nucleotides read TGTGCCAGCAGCCAAATTTTTTGGGGACTAAATCCCCGTGAAGCTTTCTTT. This encodes CASSQIFWGLNPREAFF. The full variable domain, with the rest looked up from reference TRBV14 and TRBJ1-1, is EAGVTQFPSHSVIEKGQTVTLRCDPISGHDNLYWYRRVMGKEIKFLLHFVKESKQDESGMPNNRFLAERTGGTYSTLKVQPAELEDSGVYFCASSQIFWGLNPREAFFGQGTRLTVV.

This clone was recorded once. The gene calls are TRBV15 and TRBJ2-5, with 11 bases lining up with TRBD2. This CDR3 spans 15 amino acids. Germline-derived CDR1 and CDR2 are LNHNV and YYDKDF (reference sequence). Losses at the gene ends were 3 bases for V and 3 bases for J; bases not matched to a gene: 3. The chain's CDR3 is CATSSGLAGEETQYF. Here the CDR3 DNA reads TGTGCCACCAGCAGTGGACTAGCGGGTGAAGAGACCCAGTACTTC.

The V gene is TRBV10-1, the J gene TRBJ1-1, with unresolved D. Germline V CDR1 and CDR2: WNHNN, SYGVQD (reference sequence). V lost 2 bases and J lost 3, with 19 bases in between. The CDR3 is made up of 17 amino acids. CDR3 region: CASSEPESHDTYTEAFF. As DNA, the CDR3 is TGCGCCAGCAGTGAGCCAGAAAGCCACGACACTTACACTGAAGCTTTCTTT.

This clone was seen only a few times. The sample holds other DNA sequences that translate to the same CDR3. The chain combines TRBV10-3 with TRBJ2-1, with 12 nucleotides matching TRBD2. The trim removed 6 bases at V and 0 bases at J, leaving 0 bases unmatched. This CDR3 region has 15 residues. Germline V gene sequence: CDR1 ENHRY, CDR2 SYGVKD. The CDR3 nucleotides are TGTGCCATCAGGACTAGCGGGAGCTCCTACAATGAGCAGTTCTTC. This encodes CAIRTSGSSYNEQFF.

V gene TRBV29-1 combines with J gene TRBJ2-5; D is undetermined. The CDR3 runs to 14 residues. Germline V lookup: CDR1 SQVTM, CDR2 ANQGSEA. Trimming removed 3 bases from V and 5 bases from J, with 16 bases in between. Here the CDR3 reads CSVDGDKYLETQYF. As DNA, the CDR3 is TGCAGCGTTGATGGAGATAAGTATTTGGAGACCCAGTACTTC. Filled out from reference TRBV29-1 and TRBJ2-5, the complete variable domain reads SAVISQKPSRDICQRGTSLTIQCQVDSQVTMMFWYRQQPGQSLTLIATANQGSEATYESGFVIDKFPISRPNLTFSTLTVSNMSPEDSSIYLCSVDGDKYLETQYFGPGTRLLVL.

The rearrangement links TRBV7-3 to TRBJ2-7, with 9 bases identical to TRBD2. The J segment lost 2 bases and the V segment lost 2 bases, leaving 4 bases of the junction unmatched. Looked up from germline, CDR1 is SGHTA and CDR2 is FQGTGA. The CDR3 is 15 amino acids. The CDR3 nucleotides are TGTGCCAGCAGCTTAGGTCTAGCGGGGCCCTACGAGCAGTACTTC. Protein product: CASSLGLAGPYEQYF. The complete variable domain, with remaining parts taken from reference TRBV7-3 and TRBJ2-7, reads GAGVSQTPSNKVTEKGKYVELRCDPISGHTALYWYRQSLGQGPEFLIYFQGTGAADDSGLPNDRFFAVRPEGSVSTLKIQRTERGDSAVYLCASSLGLAGPYEQYFGPGTRLTVT.

V usage is TRBV21-1 and J usage is TRBJ2-1; the table names TRBD2, a call not compared with the DNA. TRBV21-1 is an annotated pseudogene. This CDR3 has 20 residues. CDR3 bases: TGTGCCAGCAGCAAAGGCCCTAGCGGGGGGGCCCTGAACTCCTACAATGAGCAGTTCTTC. Encoded protein: CASSKGPSGGALNSYNEQFF.

V and J are TRBV7-6 and TRBJ2-3, with D possibly TRBD2 on 6 matching bases. Trimming removed 0 bases at V and 4 bases at J, with 11 bases between. The CDR3 loop spans 15 amino acids. Germline-derived CDR1 and CDR2 are SGHVS and FNYEAQ. The CDR3 DNA reads as TGTGCCAGCAGCTTAGCGGGGGGAGGCGCAGATACGCAGTATTTT. Translation gives CASSLAGGGADTQYF.

The chain couples TRBV4-1 to TRBJ1-2; 7 positions agree with TRBD1. V trimming: 1 base; J trimming: 5 bases; junction bases outside the gene matches: 4. Germline V CDR1 and CDR2: MGHRA, YSYEKL. This CDR3 comprises 14 residues. The CDR3 spells CASSQGDRIYGYTF. The CDR3, as DNA: TGCGCCAGCAGCCAAGGGGACAGAATTTATGGCTACACCTTC.

This clone was picked up one time. The rearrangement links TRBV7-3 to TRBJ2-5, with D possibly matching TRBD1 (6 bases). The V gene lost 2 bases and the J gene lost 5 bases, with 18 bases spanning the gap. Per the germline V gene, CDR1 is SGHTA and CDR2 is FQGTGA. This CDR3 spans 16 amino acids. The CDR3 coding sequence is TGTGCCAGCAGCTTAGTTGGCCAGGGGATGGGGGAGACCCAGTACTTC. The encoded protein is CASSLVGQGMGETQYF. The whole variable domain, filled in from reference TRBV7-3 and TRBJ2-5, reads GAGVSQTPSNKVTEKGKYVELRCDPISGHTALYWYRQSLGQGPEFLIYFQGTGAADDSGLPNDRFFAVRPEGSVSTLKIQRTERGDSAVYLCASSLVGQGMGETQYFGPGTRLLVL.

A word on this clone: The junction shows a germline mismatch at one end, possibly a read error. The chain carries TRBV7-7 and TRBJ2-2; D not resolved. The CDR3 has 17 residues. The germline V gene has CDR1 SSHAT and CDR2 FNYEAQ (reference sequence). CDR3 sequence: CASSFGPSTTNTGELFF. The CDR3 DNA reads TGTGCTAGCAGCTTCGGTCCCTCAACCACGAACACCGGGGAGCTGTTTTTT.

The rearrangement links TRBV7-2 to TRBJ2-2; the match to TRBD2 covers 7 bases. The CDR3 totals 16 residues. With V trimmed by 1 base and J by 5 bases, 7 bases remained unmatched. Per germline, CDR1 SGHTA and CDR2 FQGNSA. The CDR3 loop is CASSLGLATLTGELFF. The CDR3 DNA reads TGTGCCAGCAGCTTAGGACTAGCCACCTTAACCGGGGAGCTGTTTTTT.

The chain has TRBV21-1 and TRBJ1-2; the table's D call of TRBD1 was not tested on the DNA. TRBV21-1 is a listed pseudogene. This CDR3 has 17 residues. This CDR3 reads CASSQGDRSVRFYGYTF. Here the CDR3 DNA reads TGTGCCAGCAGCCAAGGGGACAGGTCTGTTAGGTTCTATGGCTATACCTTC.